This entry is about one TCR beta chain. This CDR3 is 15 amino acids long. J lost 6 bases, V lost 3 bases, and 5 bases had no gene match. Germline-derived CDR1 and CDR2 are SGDLS and YYNGEE. This sample is drawn from a study of blood T cell repertoires in COVID-19. Study in general: Material from acute and convalescent COVID-19 was sourced from the United States, Italy and Spain. PBMCs, B-cell-depleted T cells, or T cells provided the cDNA or gDNA that made up the material.

Per the original data handling: Estimation of nucleated cell counts relied on the amplification of reference gene primers. Data came from immunoSEQ multiplex PCR; TCRdb stores just in-frame clones and leaves some out. V and J calls and clone size are those listed in that table; D and trimming were worked out from the DNA. The sample records about 220,000 clones, 80% being singletons. Material for sequencing was peripheral blood. V is TRBV9 and J is TRBJ2-2; 10 nucleotides line up with TRBD1. This receptor was taken from a woman aged 65 to 85 with acute or convalescent COVID-19. The CDR3 DNA reads TGTGCCAGCAGCGCGGACAGGGGGGGTGCCGGGGAGCTGTTTTTT. Its translation: CASSADRGGAGELFF.